The 23 T cell receptor beta chains below all came from one sample that was sequenced in a study of cytomegalovirus exposure and HLA in healthy donors. Use of 60 Vbeta and 13 Jbeta primers characterized the PCR. TCRdb's copy holds only in-frame clones and misses some; the assay was immunoSEQ multiplex PCR. Of some 150,000 clones in the sample, roughly 85% are singletons; the top ten hold around 1.3%. Sequencing was carried out using PBMCs. The origin of the receptors is a woman aged 50 to 60 in good health and CMV-seronegative.

CDR3 sequence (DNA): TGTGCCAGCAGCAAACAGGGGGCGCTCACTGAAGCTTTCTTT. Translation gives CASSKQGALTEAFF. This chain connects TRBV21-1 to TRBJ1-1; TRBD1, as called in the table, went unchecked against the DNA. TRBV21-1 constitutes a pseudogene. This CDR3 contains 14 residues.

The V and J genes are TRBV7-9 and TRBJ1-4; TRBD1 matches 7 bases. The V segment lost 4 bases and the J segment 1 base; nucleotides outside the gene matches: 0. The CDR3 spans 14 residues. CDR1 is SEHNR, CDR2 FQNEAQ, per germline (reference sequence). CDR3 amino acids: CASSSGGTNEKLFF. CDR3 bases: TGTGCCAGCAGCTCAGGGGGAACTAATGAAAAACTGTTTTTT.

This clone occurred a few times. The chain is built from TRBV7-2 and TRBJ2-1, with a possible D match to TRBD2 (6 bases). The CDR3 contains 16 residues. CDR1 is SGHTA, CDR2 FQGNSA, per germline. V shed 1 base and J shed 3 bases, with 13 bases lying between them. CDR3 bases: TGTGCCAGCAGCTTAGGATCCGCTAGCGACTACAATGAGCAGTTCTTC. It yields the protein CASSLGSASDYNEQFF.

J is TRBJ1-4 and V is TRBV4-1, with 10 bases fitting TRBD1. Germline V CDR1 and CDR2: MGHRA, YSYEKL. J was trimmed by 8 bases and V by 1 base; bases with no gene match: 4. This CDR3 spans 15 amino acids. The CDR3, as DNA: TGCGCCAGCAGCCAAGTAGGGACAGGGGAAGAAAAACTGTTTTTT. This gives the protein CASSQVGTGEEKLFF.

The chain employs TRBV5-1 and TRBJ1-1; perhaps TRBD1 as D (5 bases). This CDR3 is 13 amino acids long. Per germline, CDR1 SGHRS and CDR2 YFSETQ. The V end was cut by 7 bases, the J end by 11 bases, with 21 bases between. The CDR3 sequence is CASGHPEIGAAFF. In nucleotides, the CDR3 is TGCGCCAGCGGGCACCCCGAAATAGGGGCGGCTTTCTTT.

The genes are TRBV27 and TRBJ2-1; TRBD2 matches 11 bases. Germline V gene data show CDR1 as MNHEY and CDR2 as SMNVEV (reference sequence). The CDR3 contains 15 residues. Trimming took 6 bases from V and 7 from J; bases not matched to a gene: 8. CDR3 in amino acids: CASSLAGGRGNEQFF. The CDR3, as DNA: TGTGCCAGCAGCCTAGCGGGAGGCCGGGGGAATGAGCAGTTCTTC.

V usage is TRBV28 and J usage is TRBJ2-2, with unresolved D. Trimming removed 3 bases at V and 2 bases at J, with 7 bases between. CDR1 and CDR2 (germline): MDHEN, SYDVKM. The CDR3 loop spans 14 amino acids. The CDR3 region has the DNA TGTGCCAGCAGTTTTAACTTTAACACCGGGGAGCTGTTTTTT. Amino acids: CASSFNFNTGELFF.

The chain is built from TRBV10-3 and TRBJ2-3, with D perhaps TRBD2 (6 bases). Trimming shortened V by 8 bases and J by 1 base, and 13 bases separated the two germline ends. The CDR3 is 14 amino acids. The germline V gene encodes CDR1 ENHRY and CDR2 SYGVKD. The CDR3 DNA is TGTGCCATCCGCCAAGGCGGGGGCACAGATACGCAGTATTTT. Encoded protein: CAIRQGGGTDTQYF.

The chain carries TRBV7-2 and TRBJ1-1; 9 bases line up with TRBD1. J was trimmed by 6 bases and V by 3 bases; bases with no gene match: 8. Germline CDR1 reads SGHTA; CDR2 reads FQGNSA. The CDR3 is 15 residues long. The CDR3 region has the DNA TGTGCCAGCAGCTTGACAGGGGGTTATGGAGCTGAAGCTTTCTTT. Protein: CASSLTGGYGAEAFF.

This clone was seen only once. This chain joins TRBV5-4 and TRBJ1-5, with D perhaps matching TRBD1 (6 bases). The V gene lost 0 bases and the J gene lost 7 bases, with 14 bases spanning the gap. This CDR3 comprises 15 residues. CDR1 and CDR2 (germline): SGHNT, YYREEE (reference sequence). The CDR3: CASSLDGRQEQPQHF. DNA for the CDR3: TGTGCCAGCAGCTTGGACGGCAGACAGGAGCAGCCCCAGCATTTT.

This chain joins TRBV7-9 and TRBJ1-5; possibly TRBD1 for D (6 bases). Germline CDR1 SEHNR, CDR2 FQNEAQ (reference sequence). Trimming cost V 5 bases and J 0 bases, with 11 bases left between them. The CDR3 loop spans 15 amino acids. The CDR3: CASSKADSSNQPQHF. Here the CDR3 DNA reads TGTGCCAGCAGCAAAGCGGACAGTAGCAATCAGCCCCAGCATTTT.

This clone appeared once. J is TRBJ2-5 and V is TRBV13; the match to TRBD2 covers 11 bases. TRBJ2-7 explains the end of the DNA better; the J call may be wrong. The CDR3 length is 17 residues. Germline-derived CDR1 and CDR2 are PRHDT and FYEKMQ (reference sequence). In DNA form, the CDR3 reads TGTGCCAGCAGCCCCGGTTGGATAGCGGGAGGGGCCTACGAGCAGTACTTC. Its protein is CASSPGWIAGGAYEQYF.

The gene calls are TRBV28 and TRBJ1-5, with D unclear. This CDR3 is built from 15 residues. Trimming removed 6 bases at V and 0 bases at J, with 12 bases between. From germline, CDR1 is MDHEN and CDR2 SYDVKM. The CDR3 protein is CASRTTGPSNQPQHF. The CDR3 DNA reads as TGTGCCAGCAGGACTACCGGGCCTAGCAATCAGCCCCAGCATTTT.

The chain joins TRBV18 to TRBJ1-5, with 8 bases fitting TRBD1. The CDR3 length is 18 residues. V lost 0 bases to trimming and J lost 4 bases; unmatched junction nucleotides: 11. Germline values: CDR1 KGHSH, CDR2 LQKENI. The CDR3, as DNA: TGTGCCAGCTCACCACCGAGATCCGGGACAGGCTTGAATCAGCCCCAGCATTTT. This gives the protein CASSPPRSGTGLNQPQHF.

In its sample, this clone was seen a few times. The rearrangement links TRBV4-3 to TRBJ1-5; 9 bases align to TRBD1. V shed 4 bases and J 4 bases; nucleotides not matched to a gene: 5. The CDR3 covers 15 residues. Germline values: CDR1 LGHNA, CDR2 YSLEER. The CDR3 loop reads CASSLGTGLNQPQHF. CDR3 coding DNA: TGCGCCAGCAGCCTCGGGACAGGGCTGAATCAGCCCCAGCATTTT.

A single count supports this clone. V usage is TRBV7-9 and J usage is TRBJ2-7; 8 bases agree with TRBD2. Unmatched junction bases numbered 3, after V lost 2 bases and J lost 3 bases. Per the germline V gene, CDR1 is SEHNR and CDR2 is FQNEAQ (reference sequence). This CDR3 contains 14 residues. CDR3 in DNA: TGTGCCAGCAGCTTAACTAGCGGTTTCTACGAGCAGTACTTC. Protein sequence: CASSLTSGFYEQYF.

The chain employs TRBV28 and TRBJ1-5; no clear D gene. This CDR3 has 12 amino acids. Germline V CDR1 and CDR2: MDHEN, SYDVKM. Trimming stripped 9 bases from V and 3 bases from J, with 9 bases between. CDR3 DNA sequence: TGTGCCAGTACCAGGTTCAATCAGCCCCAGCATTTT. Translating gives CASTRFNQPQHF.

V and J are TRBV18 and TRBJ2-5; 7 positions agree with TRBD1. The CDR3 covers 17 residues. CDR1 and CDR2 from the germline V gene are KGHSH and LQKENI. J lost 1 base, V lost 5 bases, and 13 bases had no gene match. The CDR3 is CASSSYKDTGVQETQYF. CDR3 in DNA: TGTGCCAGCTCATCCTATAAAGACACAGGGGTCCAAGAGACCCAGTACTTC. The variable domain in full, with the rest retrieved from reference TRBV18 and TRBJ2-5, is NAGVMQNPRHLVRRRGQEARLRCSPMKGHSHVYWYRQLPEEGLKFMVYLQKENIIDESGMPKERFSAEFPKEGPSILRIQQVVRGDSAAYFCASSSYKDTGVQETQYFGPGTRLLVL.

This chain uses TRBV5-1 with TRBJ2-1; possibly TRBD2 for D (5 bases). Germline CDR1 SGHRS, CDR2 YFSETQ. This CDR3 is built from 14 residues. Trimming removed 4 bases at V and 7 bases at J, with 15 bases between. The chain's CDR3 is CASSPVPPGNEQFF. In nucleotides, the CDR3 is TGCGCCAGCAGCCCGGTACCACCGGGGAATGAGCAGTTCTTC.

The rearrangement joins TRBV28 to TRBJ1-1, with TRBD1 identical over 7 bases. V lost 8 bases, J lost 4 bases, and 10 bases stayed unmatched. This CDR3 is 14 amino acids long. The germline CDR1 and CDR2 sequences are MDHEN and SYDVKM. CDR3 coding DNA: TGTGCCAGCTACTTAAAGGGGGCGAGCACTGAAGCTTTCTTT. It codes for CASYLKGASTEAFF.

The rearrangement joins TRBV2 to TRBJ2-1; D is perhaps TRBD2 (6 bases). Per the germline V gene, CDR1 is SNHLY and CDR2 is FYNNEI. Trimming shortened V by 6 bases and J by 1 base, and 16 bases separated the two germline ends. CDR3 size: 16 residues. CDR3 nucleotide sequence: TGTGCCAGCAGGGGCTATCTAGCGAGGTCCTACAATGAGCAGTTCTTC. This gives the protein CASRGYLARSYNEQFF.

This chain joins TRBV2 and TRBJ1-4, with unresolved D. There are 15 residues in the CDR3. V shed 5 bases and J shed 5 bases, with 15 bases lying between them. Germline CDR1 is SNHLY and CDR2 is FYNNEI. As DNA, the CDR3 is TGTGCCAGCAGTTTACTAGCAGGACTGAATGAAAAACTGTTTTTT. This sequence encodes CASSLLAGLNEKLFF.

The chain employs TRBV15 and TRBJ1-5; tentative D call: TRBD1 (5 bases). V was trimmed by 3 bases and J by 7 bases, leaving 16 bases between them. The germline V gene has CDR1 LNHNV and CDR2 YYDKDF (reference sequence). The CDR3 sequence is 15 residues long. CDR3 nucleotide sequence: TGTGCCACCAGCAGTGGGGGGATCAGGGAGCAGCCCCAGCATTTT. Translated, it gives CATSSGGIREQPQHF. The variable domain in full, completed from reference TRBV15 and TRBJ1-5, reads DAMVIQNPRYQVTQFGKPVTLSCSQTLNHNVMYWYQQKSSQAPKLLFHYYDKDFNNEADTPDNFQSRRPNTSFCFLDIRSPGLGDTAMYLCATSSGGIREQPQHFGDGTRLSIL.